This TCR beta chain comes out of a study of shared clonotypes between healthy human individuals (TCRdb year 2020). Regarding the research as a whole: The cohort included a few men and two women between 18 and 49 years of age. Per donor, three plates each were used for CD4 naive and CD4 memory, two for CD8 naive, and one for CD8 memory. Blood TCR repertoires of about five healthy adults were deeply sequenced to estimate repertoire size and the extent of clonotype sharing between individuals. Each donor's leukapheresis produced roughly between roughly 0.85 and 10 billion PBMCs. Libraries were prepared and TCR repertoires were sequenced by different laboratories using diverse techniques, in order to increase sequencing depth and limit assay-specific biases. What the work shows at the level of the full study, not this receptor alone: Pairwise subsampling indicated that sequencing depth was expected to affect the degree of clonotype sharing among donors. Clonotypes shared by all four sorted-subset donors showed higher generation probabilities than non-shared clonotypes. Only blood was sampled, and tissue TCR repertoires likely differ from those in blood. Sharing across four donors was observed for around 5% of naive CD4, less than 4% of naive CD8, around 2.5% of memory CD4, and roughly 0.4% of memory CD8 clonotypes. Because the study included only a small number of donors, the genetic and exposure-history diversity represented was limited. Even with the large sequencing depth, rarefaction of the sorted-subset datasets indicated that sequencing was incomplete. Larger estimated clonotype richness was generally found for naive subsets than for memory subsets.

TCR CDR3 regions were amplified from genomic DNA by multiplex PCR using the deep immunoSEQ assay. For each cell subset, the extracted genomic DNA was distributed evenly across all wells of several immunoSEQ 96-well plates, and each plate served as one replicate. For sorted subsets, each replicate PCR was loaded with approximately 0.2 ug genomic DNA, equivalent to 30,000 or so T cell genomes. Purified libraries were measured with a Qubit 3.0 fluorometer, size-checked on a Bioanalyzer 2100, and measured again with the KAPA Library Quantification kit. A separate single-read 150-cycle Illumina NextSeq 550 flow cell was used to sequence each immunoSEQ 96-well plate. In the paper's pipeline: Because the immunoSEQ output held only junctional sequences and lacked quality scores, the filtering could not match the filtering applied to full-length reads. To assign V/J genes and CDR3, sequences were annotated against IMGT germline references using PyIR, a Python wrapper for IgBLAST v1.9. Reads with weak V/J assignments (E-value above 1e-6), missing CDR3, stop codons, out-of-frame junctions, or ambiguous translated residues were removed. A V3J clonotype was defined by an identical inferred V gene, J gene, and CDR3 amino acid sequence. The percentage overlap between two repertoires was calculated by dividing the number of shared unique clonotypes by the size of the smaller repertoire. Repertoire richness was assessed with RTK rarefaction, the Chao1 estimator, and Recon v2.1 estimates of unobserved clonotypes. For all TCRbeta clonotypes obtained by the gDNA method from a handful of donors, generation probabilities were computed with OLGA. TCRdb obtained this table from immuneACCESS and retained in-frame rearrangements with V and J assigned. These tables miss some clones; where compared with another copy, unresolved V genes account for less than half of the shortfall, and the remainder is unexplained. The DNA was the basis for D and trimming; V, J and clone size are from that table. This sample comprises some 900,000 clones, over 60% of them detected only once. In total, the top ten clones hold around 1.5% of the sample.

Many counts were recorded for this clone. No antigen is known for it. No much larger clone is present one base from it, and per-base qualities are unavailable. The CDR3 sequence holds 14 residues, the cysteine and phenylalanine included. Only CDR3 DNA is held: 42 bases, read in frame from base 1. V is clipped by 5 bases and J by 1 base, and the sequence between their germline boundaries is 11 bases long. Reading the germline V gene gives CDR1 KGHSH and CDR2 LQKENI. Donors were healthy HIV-negative adults with no recently reported acute infections or vaccinations. Every donor was a Caucasian adult living in Nashville, Tennessee, USA. CD4+ T cells were enriched by magnetic negative selection; naive cells were then positively selected on CD45RA, and the negative fraction formed the memory subset. After blood collection by leukapheresis, PBMCs were isolated using Ficoll-Histopaque density gradient centrifugation and then cryopreserved in the vapor phase of liquid nitrogen. Purity and quantity of every magnetically sorted T cell population were checked by analytical flow cytometry. Genomic DNA was isolated from each sorted fraction and quantified by UV absorbance on a Nanodrop 2000c.

This receptor chain uses TRBV18 and TRBJ1-2; the D gene is unclear. What was sequenced was memory CD4+ T cells sorted from blood. This specimen's cell subset or site label, interpreted: CD45RA-negative fraction. The clonotype was recovered from a man between 18 and 29 years old in good health. The CDR3 is CASSSREFNYGYTF. The DNA sequence reads TGTGCCAGCTCATCAAGGGAATTTAACTATGGCTACACCTTC.